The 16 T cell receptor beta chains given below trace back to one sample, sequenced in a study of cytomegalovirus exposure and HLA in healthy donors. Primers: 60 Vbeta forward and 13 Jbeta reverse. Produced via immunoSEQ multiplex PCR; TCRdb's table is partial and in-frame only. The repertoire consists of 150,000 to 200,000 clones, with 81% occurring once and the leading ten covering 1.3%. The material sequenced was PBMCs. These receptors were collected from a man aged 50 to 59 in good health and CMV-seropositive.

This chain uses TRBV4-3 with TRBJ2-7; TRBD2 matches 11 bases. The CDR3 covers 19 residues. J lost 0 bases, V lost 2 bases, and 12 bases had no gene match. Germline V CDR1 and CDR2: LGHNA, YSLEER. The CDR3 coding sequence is TGCGCCAGCAGCCAACGCCGGGCTAGCGGGAGGACAAGCTCCTACGAGCAGTACTTC. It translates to CASSQRRASGRTSSYEQYF.

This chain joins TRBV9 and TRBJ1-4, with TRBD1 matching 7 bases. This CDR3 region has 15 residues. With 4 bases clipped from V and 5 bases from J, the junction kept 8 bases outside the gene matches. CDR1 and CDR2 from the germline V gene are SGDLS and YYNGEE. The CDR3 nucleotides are TGTGCCAGCAGCCCGTCGACAGGGCAAAATGAAAAACTGTTTTTT. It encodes CASSPSTGQNEKLFF.

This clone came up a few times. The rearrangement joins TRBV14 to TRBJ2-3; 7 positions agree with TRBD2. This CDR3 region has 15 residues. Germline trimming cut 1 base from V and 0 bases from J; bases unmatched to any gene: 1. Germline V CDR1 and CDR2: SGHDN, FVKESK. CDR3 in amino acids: CASSQGAGSTDTQYF. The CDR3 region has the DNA TGTGCCAGCAGCCAAGGAGCGGGGAGCACAGATACGCAGTATTTT.

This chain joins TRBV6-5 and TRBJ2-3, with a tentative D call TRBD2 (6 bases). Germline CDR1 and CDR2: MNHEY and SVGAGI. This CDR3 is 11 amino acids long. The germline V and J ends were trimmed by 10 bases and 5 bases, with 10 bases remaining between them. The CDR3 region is CATRGLDTQYF. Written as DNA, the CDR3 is TGTGCCACCCGGGGACTAGATACGCAGTATTTT.

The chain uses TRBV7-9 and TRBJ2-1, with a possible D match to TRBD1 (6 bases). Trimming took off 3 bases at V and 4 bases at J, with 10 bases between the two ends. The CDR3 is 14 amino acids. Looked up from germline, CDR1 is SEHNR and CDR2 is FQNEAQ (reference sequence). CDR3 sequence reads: CASSFRQVYNEQFF. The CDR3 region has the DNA TGTGCCAGCAGCTTCCGACAGGTTTACAATGAGCAGTTCTTC.

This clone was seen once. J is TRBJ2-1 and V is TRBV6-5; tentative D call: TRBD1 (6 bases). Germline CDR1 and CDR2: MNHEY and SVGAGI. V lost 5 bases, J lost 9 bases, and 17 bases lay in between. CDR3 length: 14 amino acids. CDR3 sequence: CASSTTSRGSEQFF. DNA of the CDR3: TGTGCCAGCAGTACAACGAGCAGGGGTTCTGAGCAGTTCTTC.

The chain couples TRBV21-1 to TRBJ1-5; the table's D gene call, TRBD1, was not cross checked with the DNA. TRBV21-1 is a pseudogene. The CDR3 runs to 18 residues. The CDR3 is CASSKDVVHSYSNQPQHF. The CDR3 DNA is TGTGCCAGCAGCAAAGACGTCGTACACAGCTATAGCAATCAGCCCCAGCATTTT.

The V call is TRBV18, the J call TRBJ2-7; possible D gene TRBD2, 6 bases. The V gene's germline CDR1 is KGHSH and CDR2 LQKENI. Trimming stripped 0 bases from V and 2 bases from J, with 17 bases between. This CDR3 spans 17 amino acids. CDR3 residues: CASSPPGLPGRTYEQYF. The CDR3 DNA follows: TGTGCCAGCTCACCACCCGGTTTACCAGGGAGGACCTACGAGCAGTACTTC.

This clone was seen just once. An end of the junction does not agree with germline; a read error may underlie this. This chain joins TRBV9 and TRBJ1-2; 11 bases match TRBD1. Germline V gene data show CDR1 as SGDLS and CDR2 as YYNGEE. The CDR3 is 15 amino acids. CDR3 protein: CASSVAPGQGVWYPF. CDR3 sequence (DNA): TGTGCCAGCAGCGTAGCCCCGGGACAGGGGGTGTGGTACCCCTTC.

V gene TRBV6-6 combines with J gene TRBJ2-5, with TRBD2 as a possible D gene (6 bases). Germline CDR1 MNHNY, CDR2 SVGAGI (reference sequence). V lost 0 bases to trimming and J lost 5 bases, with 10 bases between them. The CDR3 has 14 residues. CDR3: CASSYSGGIETQYF. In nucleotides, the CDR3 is TGTGCCAGCAGTTACTCGGGCGGGATTGAGACCCAGTACTTC.

DNA for the CDR3: TGTGCCAGCAGCTTCGGACTAGCGGGAGGGGCCTACGAGCAGTACTTC. Translation gives CASSFGLAGGAYEQYF. V is TRBV7-2 and J is TRBJ2-7; TRBD2 matches 15 bases. Germline-derived CDR1 and CDR2 are SGHTA and FQGNSA. This CDR3 comprises 16 residues. The V segment lost 3 bases and the J segment 2 bases; nucleotides outside the gene matches: 2.

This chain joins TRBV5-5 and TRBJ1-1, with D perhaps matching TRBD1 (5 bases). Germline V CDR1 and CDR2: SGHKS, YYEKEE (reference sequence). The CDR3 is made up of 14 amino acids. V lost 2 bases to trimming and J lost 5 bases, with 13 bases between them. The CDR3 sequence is CASSLPTGGTEAFF. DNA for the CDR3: TGTGCCAGCAGCTTACCCACGGGGGGGACTGAAGCTTTCTTT.

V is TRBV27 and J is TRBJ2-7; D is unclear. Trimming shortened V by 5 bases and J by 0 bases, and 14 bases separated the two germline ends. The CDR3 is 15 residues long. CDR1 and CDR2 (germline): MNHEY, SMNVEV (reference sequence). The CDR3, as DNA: TGTGCCAGCAGTCAGCGAATTGACCCCTCCTACGAGCAGTACTTC. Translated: CASSQRIDPSYEQYF.

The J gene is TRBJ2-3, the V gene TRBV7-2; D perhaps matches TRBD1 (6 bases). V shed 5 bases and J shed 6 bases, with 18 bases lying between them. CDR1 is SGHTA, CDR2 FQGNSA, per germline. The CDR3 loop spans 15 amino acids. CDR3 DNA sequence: TGTGCCAGCAGCCCGAGCGGACAGCGCGGGGATACGCAGTATTTT. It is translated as CASSPSGQRGDTQYF.

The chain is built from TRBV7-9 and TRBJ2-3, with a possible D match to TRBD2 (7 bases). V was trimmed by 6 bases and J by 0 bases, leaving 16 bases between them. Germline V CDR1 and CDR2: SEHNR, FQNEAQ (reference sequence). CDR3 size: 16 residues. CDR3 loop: CASRRGGIGSTDTQYF. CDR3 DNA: TGTGCCAGCAGGAGGGGGGGCATCGGGAGCACAGATACGCAGTATTTT. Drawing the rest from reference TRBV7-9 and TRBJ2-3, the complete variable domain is DTGVSQNPRHKITKRGQNVTFRCDPISEHNRLYWYRQTLGQGPEFLTYFQNEAQLEKSRLLSDRFSAERPKGSFSTLEIQRTEQGDSAMYLCASRRGGIGSTDTQYFGPGTRLTVL.

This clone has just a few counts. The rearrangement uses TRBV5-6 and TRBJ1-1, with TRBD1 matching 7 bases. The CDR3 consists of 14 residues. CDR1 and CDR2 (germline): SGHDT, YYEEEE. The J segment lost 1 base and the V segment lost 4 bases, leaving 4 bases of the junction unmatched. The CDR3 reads CASSLRGRNTEAFF. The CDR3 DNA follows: TGTGCCAGCAGCCTCAGGGGGAGGAACACTGAAGCTTTCTTT. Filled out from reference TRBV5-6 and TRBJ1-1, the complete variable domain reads DAGVTQSPTHLIKTRGQQVTLRCSPKSGHDTVSWYQQALGQGPQFIFQYYEEEERQRGNFPDRFSGHQFPNYSSELNVNALLLGDSALYLCASSLRGRNTEAFFGQGTRLTVV.